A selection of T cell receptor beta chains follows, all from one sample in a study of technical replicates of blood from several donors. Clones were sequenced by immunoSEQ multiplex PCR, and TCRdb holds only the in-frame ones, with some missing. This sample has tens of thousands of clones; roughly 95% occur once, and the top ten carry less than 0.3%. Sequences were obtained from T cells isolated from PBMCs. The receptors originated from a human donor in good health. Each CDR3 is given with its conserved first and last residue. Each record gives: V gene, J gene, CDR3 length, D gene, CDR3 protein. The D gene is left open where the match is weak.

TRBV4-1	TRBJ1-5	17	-	CASSQVLAPGPAQPQHF
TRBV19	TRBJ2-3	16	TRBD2	CASSGWTSGNTDTQYF
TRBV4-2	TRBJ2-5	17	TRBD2	CASSTNIGRGAGETQYF
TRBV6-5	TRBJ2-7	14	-	CASSYSFGGTVQYF
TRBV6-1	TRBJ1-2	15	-	CASRSMGADYYGYTF
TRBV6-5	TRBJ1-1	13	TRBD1	CASSQGGNTEAFF
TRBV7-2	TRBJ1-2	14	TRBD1	CASSLAGQGEGYTF
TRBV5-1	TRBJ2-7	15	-	CASGLSGFGSYEQYF
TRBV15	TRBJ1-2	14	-	CATSRDLAGDGYTF
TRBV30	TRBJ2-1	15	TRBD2	CAWSEKGLASDEQFF
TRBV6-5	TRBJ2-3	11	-	CASSRADTQYF
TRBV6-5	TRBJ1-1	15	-	CASSYQGLLNTEAFF
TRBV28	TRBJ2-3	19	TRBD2	CASSSWLAGEGHHTDTQYF
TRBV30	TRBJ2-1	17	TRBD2	CAWSVFGLRGGRNEQFF
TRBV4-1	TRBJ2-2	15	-	CASSRADRSDGELFF
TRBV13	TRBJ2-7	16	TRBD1	CASSSGTGESSYEQYF
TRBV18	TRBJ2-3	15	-	CASSPVVQGTDTQYF
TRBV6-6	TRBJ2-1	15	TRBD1	CASSYGTGGFSEQFF
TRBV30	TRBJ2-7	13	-	CAWTPIQGYEQYF
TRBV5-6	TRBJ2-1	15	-	CASSQGFRGVIEQFF
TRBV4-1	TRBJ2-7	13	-	CASSQGPIYEQYF
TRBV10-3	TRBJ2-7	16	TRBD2	CAISDYSGGLPYEQYF
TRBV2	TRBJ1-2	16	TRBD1	CASSGGAGQGRYGYTF
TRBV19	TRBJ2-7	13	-	CASSYGVPYEQYF
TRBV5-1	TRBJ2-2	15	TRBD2	CASSRDYQNTGELFF
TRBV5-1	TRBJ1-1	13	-	CASRDAGGPEAFF
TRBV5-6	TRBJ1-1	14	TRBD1	CASLPDRGDTEAFF
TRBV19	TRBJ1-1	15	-	CASSIGQGRDTEAFF
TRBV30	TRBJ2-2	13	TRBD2	CAWVGGSTGELFF
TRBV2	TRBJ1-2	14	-	CASSEAPTVYGYTF
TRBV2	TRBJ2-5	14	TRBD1	CASSEETGLKTQYF
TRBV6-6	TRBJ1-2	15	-	CASSYQVGPAGGYTF
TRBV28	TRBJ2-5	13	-	CASSALAGATQYF
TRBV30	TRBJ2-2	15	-	CAWSVISIKPGELFF
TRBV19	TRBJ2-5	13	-	CASSIQVVETQYF
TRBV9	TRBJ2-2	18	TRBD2	CASSVDGSGAANTGELFF
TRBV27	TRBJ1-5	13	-	CASSLSVSQPQHF
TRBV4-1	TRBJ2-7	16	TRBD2	CASSGLAGGIRAEQYF
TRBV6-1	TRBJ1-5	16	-	CASSERWEGSNQPQHF
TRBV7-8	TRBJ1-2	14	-	CASSFAPGVYGYTF
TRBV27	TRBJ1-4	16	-	CASSLTTGGANEKLFF
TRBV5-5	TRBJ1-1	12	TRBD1	CASSRTGTEAFF
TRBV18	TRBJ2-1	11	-	CASSASDEQFF
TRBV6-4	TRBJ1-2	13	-	CASSYEGSQPYTF
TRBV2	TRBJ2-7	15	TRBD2	CASSQRVKLAGEQYF
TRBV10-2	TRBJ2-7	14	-	CASGQTETSGEQYF
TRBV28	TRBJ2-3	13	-	CASTAGGTDTQYF
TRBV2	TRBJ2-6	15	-	CASKGHNSGANVLTF
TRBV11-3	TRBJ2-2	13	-	CASSLSFSGELFF